This T cell receptor beta chain was retrieved from a study of neurological immune-mediated disorders. Study-wide findings and caveats: Among 34 multiple sclerosis patients, 18 had repertoires that phylogenetic grouping placed in one related-CDR3 cluster, a possible signature. No CDR3 amino acid sequences were shared by expanded clones across subjects, suggesting private repertoires in all groups.

Synthesis of cDNA was carried out by template-switch 5'RACE. The reaction used 10-nucleotide random UMIs. Sequencing runs each yielded over 180 million TCR-beta sequences from 15-18 subjects. From the 5' RACE reads, TCRdb called clonotypes with MiXCR, one entry per CDR3 protein. The sample holds 50,000 to 80,000 distinct CDR3 sequences, 3.4% seen once. This clonotype occurred many times. Its target is unknown. The ends lost 2 bases at V and 4 bases at J; junction bases unmatched: 6. The CDR3 is made up of 15 amino acids. Per germline, CDR1 SGHNT and CDR2 YYREEE (reference sequence). The sample taken for sequencing was PBMCs. The source of this sequence is a man aged 40-49 years with multiple sclerosis. This chain connects TRBV5-4 to TRBJ2-1; 7 positions agree with TRBD2. CDR3: CASSFIASGYNEQFF. In nucleotides, the CDR3 is TGTGCCAGCAGCTTCATCGCTAGCGGATACAATGAGCAGTTCTTC.